Below, 8 T cell receptor beta chains from the same sample are listed, as sequenced in a study of T cells in localized non-small cell lung cancer. Repertoires were generated with immunoSEQ multiplex PCR, while TCRdb's copy carries only in-frame clones and drops some. The repertoire holds over 10,000 clones, with 75% to 90% as singletons. The source was peripheral blood, collected before any cancer treatment. Receptors were obtained from a male donor older than 55 with stage I squamous cell lung carcinoma.

CDR3 coding DNA: TGCGCCAGCAGCTTGGGAGTAGCGGGAGGGCCAAATACGCAGTATTTT. This sequence encodes CASSLGVAGGPNTQYF. This sequence joins TRBV5-1 and TRBJ2-3; 11 bases are a match to TRBD2. The V and J ends lost 0 bases and 7 bases, in that order; junction bases with no gene match: 7. The CDR3 contains 16 residues. The germline V gene has CDR1 SGHRS and CDR2 YFSETQ.

The rearrangement links TRBV7-8 to TRBJ2-3; the D is unclear. Germline CDR1 reads SGHVS; CDR2 reads FQNEAQ. The length of the CDR3 is 13 residues. Trimming cost V 0 bases and J 4 bases, with 5 bases left between them. The DNA of the CDR3 is TGTGCCAGCAGCTTAGCCTCGTCAGATACGCAGTATTTT. This sequence encodes CASSLASSDTQYF.

The chain links TRBV5-6 to TRBJ2-7, with D unclear. V shed 2 bases and J shed 3 bases, with 6 bases lying between them. The germline CDR1 and CDR2 sequences are SGHDT and YYEEEE. The CDR3 is 12 amino acids. The CDR3 DNA sequence: TGTGCCAGCAGCTTCGGAGACTACGAGCAGTACTTC. It specifies CASSFGDYEQYF.

This chain links TRBV11-2 with TRBJ2-5; TRBD2 matches 8 bases. There are 14 residues in the CDR3. V gave up 7 bases and J gave up 5 bases; unmatched junction bases: 9. Germline values: CDR1 SGHAT, CDR2 FQNNGV. The CDR3 coding sequence is TGTGCCAGCACCGAGAGCGGGAGCCGGGAGACCCAGTACTTC. Protein sequence: CASTESGSRETQYF. The whole variable domain, remainder taken from reference TRBV11-2 and TRBJ2-5, is EAGVAQSPRYKIIEKRQSVAFWCNPISGHATLYWYQQILGQGPKLLIQFQNNGVVDDSQLPKDRFSAERLKGVDSTLKIQPAKLEDSAVYLCASTESGSRETQYFGPGTRLLVL.

The chain links TRBV21-1 to TRBJ1-1; TRBD1, as called in the table, went unchecked against the DNA. TRBV21-1 represents a pseudogene. This CDR3 comprises 12 residues. DNA of the CDR3: TGTGCCAGCAGCAAAGCTTCAGGTGAAGCTTTCTTT. Translated: CASSKASGEAFF.

The rearrangement links TRBV7-3 to TRBJ2-5; TRBD2 aligns across 14 bases. Germline V gives CDR1 SGHTA, CDR2 FQGTGA. V gave up 2 bases and J gave up 4 bases; unmatched junction bases: 0. The CDR3 sequence is 15 residues long. The CDR3 loop is CASSLGTSGRETQYF. CDR3 sequence (DNA): TGTGCCAGCAGCTTAGGGACTAGCGGGAGAGAGACCCAGTACTTC.

This chain joins TRBV28 and TRBJ2-2; a possible D gene is TRBD2 (6 bases). Germline CDR1 reads MDHEN; CDR2 reads SYDVKM. V shed 5 bases and J shed 5 bases, with 12 bases lying between them. CDR3 length: 14 residues. The CDR3 coding sequence is TGTGCCAGCAGTCCCGGGACTCCTACCGGGGAGCTGTTTTTT. This sequence encodes CASSPGTPTGELFF.

This clone has more than one count but fewer than ten. The chain uses TRBV7-2 and TRBJ2-1; the match to TRBD2 covers 9 bases. The CDR3 is 15 residues long. Trimming at V came to 3 bases and at J to 8 bases, leaving 8 bases not matched to a gene. Germline V lookup: CDR1 SGHTA, CDR2 FQGNSA. CDR3 sequence reads: CASSFDSGSGYEQFF. For the CDR3, the DNA is TGTGCCAGCAGCTTTGATAGCGGGAGCGGCTATGAGCAGTTCTTC.